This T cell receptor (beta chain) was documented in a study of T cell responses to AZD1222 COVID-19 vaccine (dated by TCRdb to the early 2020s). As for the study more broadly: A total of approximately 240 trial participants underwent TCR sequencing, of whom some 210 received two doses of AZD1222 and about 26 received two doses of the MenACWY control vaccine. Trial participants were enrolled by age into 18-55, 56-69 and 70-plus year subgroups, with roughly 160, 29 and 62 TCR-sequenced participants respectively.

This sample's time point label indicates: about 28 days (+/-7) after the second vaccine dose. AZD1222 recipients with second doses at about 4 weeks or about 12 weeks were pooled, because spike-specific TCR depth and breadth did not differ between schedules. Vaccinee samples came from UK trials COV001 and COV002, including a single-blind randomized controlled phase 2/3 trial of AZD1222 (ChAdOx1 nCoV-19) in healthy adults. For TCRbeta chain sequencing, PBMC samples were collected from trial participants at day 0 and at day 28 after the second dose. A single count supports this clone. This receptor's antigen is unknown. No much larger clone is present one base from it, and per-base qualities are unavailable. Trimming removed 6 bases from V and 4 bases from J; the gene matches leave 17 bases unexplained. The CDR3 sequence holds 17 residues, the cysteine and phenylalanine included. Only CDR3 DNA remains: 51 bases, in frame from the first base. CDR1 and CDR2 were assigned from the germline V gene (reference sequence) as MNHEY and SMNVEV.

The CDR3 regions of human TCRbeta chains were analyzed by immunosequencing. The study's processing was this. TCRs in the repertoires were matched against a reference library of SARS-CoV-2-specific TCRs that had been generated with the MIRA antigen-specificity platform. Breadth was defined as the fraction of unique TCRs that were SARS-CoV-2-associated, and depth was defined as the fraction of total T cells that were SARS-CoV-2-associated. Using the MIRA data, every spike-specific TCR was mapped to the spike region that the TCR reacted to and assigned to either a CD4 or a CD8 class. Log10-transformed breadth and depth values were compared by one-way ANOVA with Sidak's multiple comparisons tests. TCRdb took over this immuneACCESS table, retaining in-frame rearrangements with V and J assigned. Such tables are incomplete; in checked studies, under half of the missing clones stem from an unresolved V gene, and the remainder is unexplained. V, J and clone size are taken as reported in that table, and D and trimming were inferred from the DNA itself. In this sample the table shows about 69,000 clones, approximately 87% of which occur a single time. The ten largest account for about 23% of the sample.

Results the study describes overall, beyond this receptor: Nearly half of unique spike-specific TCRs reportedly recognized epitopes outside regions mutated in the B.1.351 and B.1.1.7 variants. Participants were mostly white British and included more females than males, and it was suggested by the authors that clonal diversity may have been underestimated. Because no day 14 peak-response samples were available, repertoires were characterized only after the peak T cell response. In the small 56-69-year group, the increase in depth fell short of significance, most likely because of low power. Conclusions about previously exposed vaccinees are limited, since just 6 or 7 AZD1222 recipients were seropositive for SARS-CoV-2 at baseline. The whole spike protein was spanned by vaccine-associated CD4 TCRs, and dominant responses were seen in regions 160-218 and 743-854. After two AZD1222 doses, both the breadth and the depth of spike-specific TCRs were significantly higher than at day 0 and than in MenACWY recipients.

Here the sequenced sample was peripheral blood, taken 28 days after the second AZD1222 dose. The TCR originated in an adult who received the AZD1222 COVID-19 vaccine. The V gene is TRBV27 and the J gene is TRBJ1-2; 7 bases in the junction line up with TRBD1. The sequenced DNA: TGTGCCAGCAGGGAATACGGGACAGCCACAATTTCCTATGGCTACACCTTC. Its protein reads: CASREYGTATISYGYTF.